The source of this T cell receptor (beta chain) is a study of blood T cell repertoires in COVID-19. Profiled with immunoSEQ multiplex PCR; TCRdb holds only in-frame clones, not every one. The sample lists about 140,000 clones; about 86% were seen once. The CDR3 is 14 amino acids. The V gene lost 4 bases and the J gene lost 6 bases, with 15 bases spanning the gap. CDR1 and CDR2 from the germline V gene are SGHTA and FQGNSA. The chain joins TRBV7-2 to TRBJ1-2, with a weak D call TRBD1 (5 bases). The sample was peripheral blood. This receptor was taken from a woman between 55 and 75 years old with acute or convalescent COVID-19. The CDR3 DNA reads TGTGCCAGCAGCTCATATTCAGGGTGGGATGGCTACACCTTC. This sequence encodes CASSSYSGWDGYTF.